This record looks at one T cell receptor beta chain sequence and its context. The data were obtained in a study of blood T cell repertoires in COVID-19. Data came from immunoSEQ multiplex PCR; TCRdb stores just in-frame clones and leaves some out. Of 130,000 or so clones in the sample, 86% are singletons; the top ten hold roughly 8.7%. CDR1 and CDR2 from the germline V gene are MNHEY and SMNVEV (reference sequence). The germline V and J ends were trimmed by 2 bases and 5 bases, with 7 bases remaining between them. CDR3 length equals 13 residues. The sequence was collected from a woman aged 60-75 years with acute or convalescent COVID-19. The chain has TRBV27 and TRBJ1-5; D not certain. The material sequenced was peripheral blood. The CDR3 sequence is CASSLEEDQPQHF. DNA of the CDR3: TGTGCCAGCAGTTTAGAGGAGGATCAGCCCCAGCATTTT.